One and the same sample provided the 14 T cell receptor beta chains below, sequenced in a study of blood T cell repertoires in COVID-19. Measured with immunoSEQ multiplex PCR; TCRdb has only the in-frame clones, and not every one. Of some 170,000 clones in the sample, 90% were seen once. The sequenced material came from peripheral blood. These receptors were collected from a man aged 55 to 70 with active or convalescent COVID-19.

The rearrangement uses TRBV6-5 and TRBJ1-2; 7 positions match TRBD1. Looked up from germline, CDR1 is MNHEY and CDR2 is SVGAGI. V shed 7 bases, J shed 4 bases, and the junction held 6 bases outside the gene matches. There are 13 residues in the CDR3. This CDR3 is CASIPTGTYGYTF. CDR3 sequence (DNA): TGTGCCAGCATTCCGACAGGGACCTATGGCTACACCTTC.

This clone has only one observation. V usage is TRBV11-3 and J usage is TRBJ2-7, with TRBD1 matching over 12 bases. Trimming removed 5 bases from V and 7 bases from J; junction bases left unmatched: 9. There are 15 residues in the CDR3. The germline V gene has CDR1 SGHNT and CDR2 YENEEA. The CDR3 loop is CASSQAGTGGSEQYF. CDR3 DNA: TGTGCCAGCAGCCAAGCCGGGACAGGGGGCAGTGAGCAGTACTTC.

The chain joins TRBV7-7 to TRBJ2-5, with 11 bases lining up with TRBD1. Germline loops: CDR1 SSHAT, CDR2 FNYEAQ (reference sequence). Trimming at V came to 5 bases and at J to 5 bases, leaving 7 bases not matched to a gene. The CDR3 runs to 15 residues. The CDR3, as DNA: TGTGCCAGCAGCGACGGACAGGGGGCATGGGAGACCCAGTACTTC. Translated, it gives CASSDGQGAWETQYF.

The chain has TRBV27 and TRBJ2-3; D is undetermined. V dropped 6 bases and J dropped 0 bases, with 13 bases sitting between them. This CDR3 comprises 15 residues. The germline V gene encodes CDR1 MNHEY and CDR2 SMNVEV (reference sequence). In DNA, the CDR3 is TGTGCCAGCAGGCCGTACAGAAGCAGCACAGATACGCAGTATTTT. Amino acids: CASRPYRSSTDTQYF.

This chain links TRBV19 with TRBJ1-4, with TRBD1 as a possible D gene (5 bases). Germline-derived CDR1 and CDR2 are LNHDA and SQIVND (reference sequence). CDR3 size: 15 residues. Trimming removed 1 base from V and 7 bases from J, with 13 bases in between. As DNA, the CDR3 is TGTGCCAGTAGTATAGGACAGATTATCGGTGAAAAACTGTTTTTT. Amino acid sequence: CASSIGQIIGEKLFF.

This clone has a single count. This sequence joins TRBV6-5 and TRBJ2-5, with TRBD2 identical over 7 bases. In germline, CDR1 is MNHEY, CDR2 SVGAGI. The J segment lost 5 bases and the V segment lost 6 bases, leaving 9 bases of the junction unmatched. The CDR3 totals 14 residues. The DNA for the CDR3 is TGTGCCAGCAGGATATCGGGGGGTAGGGAGACCCAGTACTTC. Encoded protein: CASRISGGRETQYF.

The chain employs TRBV29-1 and TRBJ2-3, with a possible D match to TRBD2 (6 bases). Between the trimmed V and J ends, which lost 0 bases and 2 bases, there was a span of 12 bases. The V gene's germline CDR1 is SQVTM and CDR2 ANQGSEA. The CDR3 loop spans 15 amino acids. The DNA of the CDR3 is TGCAGCGTTGAAGATATGGGACTTTTCACAGATACGCAGTATTTT. It codes for CSVEDMGLFTDTQYF.

The chain joins TRBV4-1 to TRBJ1-5; the D gene is possibly TRBD1 (6 bases). V lost 0 bases and J lost 2, with 17 bases in between. This CDR3 is built from 18 residues. Germline values: CDR1 MGHRA, CDR2 YSYEKL. CDR3 sequence reads: CASSQDPRGSWGNQPQHF. The CDR3 DNA is TGCGCCAGCAGCCAAGATCCCAGGGGCTCTTGGGGCAATCAGCCCCAGCATTTT.

The chain has TRBV6-7 and TRBJ2-1, with 12 bases that match TRBD2. TRBV6-7 belongs to the ORF category, with a function that is uncertain. Trimming removed 0 bases from V and 6 bases from J; junction bases left unmatched: 6. CDR3 length: 17 amino acids. The CDR3 spells CASSYSLPGLAGNEQFF. In DNA form, the CDR3 reads TGTGCCAGCAGTTACTCACTCCCGGGACTAGCGGGCAATGAGCAGTTCTTC.

This clone was recorded a few times. The chain couples TRBV10-3 to TRBJ1-6, with D maybe TRBD1 (5 bases). Trimming removed 7 bases from V and 7 bases from J, with 11 bases in between. The V gene's germline CDR1 is ENHRY and CDR2 SYGVKD. The CDR3 has 13 amino acids. The CDR3 loop is CAIMEGQNSPLHF. The CDR3 DNA reads as TGTGCCATCATGGAGGGGCAAAATTCACCCCTCCACTTT.

The chain recombines TRBV24-1 with TRBJ2-1; TRBD1 agrees at 7 bases. This CDR3 spans 13 amino acids. Germline trimming cut 6 bases from V and 7 bases from J; bases unmatched to any gene: 5. CDR1 KGHDR and CDR2 SFDVKD come from the germline V gene. CDR3 DNA: TGTGCCACCAGTAGAGGGGGCGCGAATGAGCAGTTCTTC. Translated: CATSRGGANEQFF.

The chain carries TRBV5-1 and TRBJ1-2, with D tentatively TRBD1 (5 bases). The CDR3 is 13 residues long. Trimming took off 0 bases at V and 6 bases at J, with 9 bases between the two ends. Germline V gene lookup returns CDR1 SGHRS and CDR2 YFSETQ. CDR3 amino acids: CASSLGQLNGYTF. The CDR3 DNA reads as TGCGCCAGCAGCTTGGGACAGCTAAATGGCTACACCTTC. The whole variable domain, filled in from reference TRBV5-1 and TRBJ1-2, reads KAGVTQTPRYLIKTRGQQVTLSCSPISGHRSVSWYQQTPGQGLQFLFEYFSETQRNKGNFPGRFSGRQFSNSRSEMNVSTLELGDSALYLCASSLGQLNGYTFGSGTRLTVV.

The rearrangement links TRBV11-2 to TRBJ1-1; 8 bases agree with TRBD1. The length of the CDR3 is 13 residues. Trimming took 4 bases from V and 3 from J; bases not matched to a gene: 1. Germline V gene sequence: CDR1 SGHAT, CDR2 FQNNGV. The CDR3 sequence is CASSYRGDTEAFF. CDR3 DNA sequence: TGTGCCAGCAGCTACAGGGGGGACACTGAAGCTTTCTTT.

The chain links TRBV6-5 to TRBJ1-1; D unresolved. Germline values: CDR1 MNHEY, CDR2 SVGAGI. V was trimmed by 11 bases and J by 1 base, leaving 17 bases between them. This CDR3 has 14 residues. Here the CDR3 reads CAHAGREENTEAFF. As DNA, the CDR3 is TGTGCCCACGCGGGAAGGGAGGAGAACACTGAAGCTTTCTTT.